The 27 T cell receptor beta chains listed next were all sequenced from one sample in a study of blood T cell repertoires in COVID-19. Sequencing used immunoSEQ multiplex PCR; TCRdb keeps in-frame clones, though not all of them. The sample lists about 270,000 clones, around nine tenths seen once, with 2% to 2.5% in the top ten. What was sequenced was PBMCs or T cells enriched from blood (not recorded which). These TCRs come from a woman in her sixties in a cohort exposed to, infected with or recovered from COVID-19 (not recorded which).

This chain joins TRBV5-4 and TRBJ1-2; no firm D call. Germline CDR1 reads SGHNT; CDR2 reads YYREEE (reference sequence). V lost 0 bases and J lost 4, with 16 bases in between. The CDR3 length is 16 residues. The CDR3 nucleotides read TGTGCCAGCAGCTTGGGGCGCGGGTTCCGCCTCTATGGCTACACCTTC. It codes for CASSLGRGFRLYGYTF.

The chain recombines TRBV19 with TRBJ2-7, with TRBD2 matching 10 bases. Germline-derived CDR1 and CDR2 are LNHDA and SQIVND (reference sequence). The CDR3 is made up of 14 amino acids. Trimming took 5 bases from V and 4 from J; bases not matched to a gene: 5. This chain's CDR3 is CASSAGTSEYEQYF. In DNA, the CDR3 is TGTGCCAGTAGTGCCGGGACTAGCGAATACGAGCAGTACTTC.

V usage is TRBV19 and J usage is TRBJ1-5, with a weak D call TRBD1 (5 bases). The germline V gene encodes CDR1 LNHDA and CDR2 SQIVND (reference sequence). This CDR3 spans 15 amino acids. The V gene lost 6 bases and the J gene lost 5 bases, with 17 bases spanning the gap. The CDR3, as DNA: TGTGCCAGTAGGCAATTACAGGCAGGCCATCAGCCCCAGCATTTT. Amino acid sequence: CASRQLQAGHQPQHF.

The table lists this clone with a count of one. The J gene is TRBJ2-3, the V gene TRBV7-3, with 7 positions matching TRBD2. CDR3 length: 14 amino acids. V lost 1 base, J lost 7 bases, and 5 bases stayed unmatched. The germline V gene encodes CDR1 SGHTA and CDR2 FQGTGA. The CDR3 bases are TGTGCCAGCAGCTTAAATACGGGGGGACATACGCAGTATTTT. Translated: CASSLNTGGHTQYF.

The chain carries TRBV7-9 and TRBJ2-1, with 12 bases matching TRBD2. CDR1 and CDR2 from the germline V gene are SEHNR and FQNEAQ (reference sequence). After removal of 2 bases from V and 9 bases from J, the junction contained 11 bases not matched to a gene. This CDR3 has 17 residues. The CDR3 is CASSLISSLAGGSEQFF. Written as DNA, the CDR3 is TGTGCCAGCAGCTTAATCTCTTCGCTAGCGGGAGGGAGTGAGCAGTTCTTC.

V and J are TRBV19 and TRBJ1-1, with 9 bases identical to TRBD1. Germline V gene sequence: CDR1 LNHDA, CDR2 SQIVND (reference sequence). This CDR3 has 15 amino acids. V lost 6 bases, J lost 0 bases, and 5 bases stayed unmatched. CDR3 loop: CASRTDRGMNTEAFF. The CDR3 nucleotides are TGTGCCAGTAGGACGGACAGGGGAATGAACACTGAAGCTTTCTTT.

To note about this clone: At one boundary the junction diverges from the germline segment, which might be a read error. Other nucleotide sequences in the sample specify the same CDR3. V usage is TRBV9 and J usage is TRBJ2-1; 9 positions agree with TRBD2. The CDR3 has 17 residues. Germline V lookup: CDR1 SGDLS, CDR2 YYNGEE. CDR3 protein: CASSVDVGGRGYNEQFF. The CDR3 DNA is TGTGCCAGCAGCGTAGATGTAGGCGGGAGGGGCTACAATGAGCAATTCTTC.

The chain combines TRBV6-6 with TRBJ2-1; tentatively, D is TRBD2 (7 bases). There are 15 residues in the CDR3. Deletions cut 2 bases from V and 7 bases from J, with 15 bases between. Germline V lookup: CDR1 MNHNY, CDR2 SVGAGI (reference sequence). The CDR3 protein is CASSYAQGGLNEQFF. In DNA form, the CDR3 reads TGTGCCAGCAGTTACGCCCAAGGGGGACTAAATGAGCAGTTCTTC.

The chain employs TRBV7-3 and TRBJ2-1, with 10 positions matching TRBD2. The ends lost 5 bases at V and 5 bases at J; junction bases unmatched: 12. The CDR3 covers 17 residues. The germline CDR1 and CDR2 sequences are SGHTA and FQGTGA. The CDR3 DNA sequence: TGTGCCAGCAGCCCTAATCCGGGACTAGCGAAAAACAATGAGCAGTTCTTC. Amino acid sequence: CASSPNPGLAKNNEQFF.

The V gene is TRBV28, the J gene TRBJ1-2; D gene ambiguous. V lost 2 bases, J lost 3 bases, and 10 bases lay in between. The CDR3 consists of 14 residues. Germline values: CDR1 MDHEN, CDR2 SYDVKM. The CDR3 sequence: CASSLLNNHYGYTF. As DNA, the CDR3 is TGTGCCAGCAGTTTACTTAACAACCACTATGGCTACACCTTC.

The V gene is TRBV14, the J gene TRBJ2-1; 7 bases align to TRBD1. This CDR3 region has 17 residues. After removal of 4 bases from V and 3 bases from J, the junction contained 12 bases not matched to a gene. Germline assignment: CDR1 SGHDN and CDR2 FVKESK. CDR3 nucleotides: TGTGCCAGCAGCCCGGACAGGCTTCGCCCCTACTACAATGAGCAGTTCTTC. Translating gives CASSPDRLRPYYNEQFF.

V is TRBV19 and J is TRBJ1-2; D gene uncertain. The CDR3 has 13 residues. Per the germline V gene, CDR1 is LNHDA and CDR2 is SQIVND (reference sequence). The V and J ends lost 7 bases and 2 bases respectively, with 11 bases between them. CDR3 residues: CASKRAENYGYTF. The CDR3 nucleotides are TGTGCCAGTAAGAGGGCGGAGAACTATGGCTACACCTTC.

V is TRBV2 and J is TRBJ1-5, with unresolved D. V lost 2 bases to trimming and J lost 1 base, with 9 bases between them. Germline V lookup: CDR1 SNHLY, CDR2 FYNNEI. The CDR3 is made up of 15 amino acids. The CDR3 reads CASSERKLSNQPQHF. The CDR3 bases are TGTGCCAGCAGTGAACGGAAACTAAGCAATCAGCCCCAGCATTTT.

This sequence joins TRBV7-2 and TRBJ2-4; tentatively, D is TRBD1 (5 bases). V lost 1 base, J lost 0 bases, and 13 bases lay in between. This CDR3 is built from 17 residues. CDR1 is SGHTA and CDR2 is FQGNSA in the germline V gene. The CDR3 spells CASSLVRQGPAKNIQYF. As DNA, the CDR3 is TGTGCCAGCAGCTTAGTCCGGCAGGGCCCAGCCAAAAACATTCAGTACTTC.

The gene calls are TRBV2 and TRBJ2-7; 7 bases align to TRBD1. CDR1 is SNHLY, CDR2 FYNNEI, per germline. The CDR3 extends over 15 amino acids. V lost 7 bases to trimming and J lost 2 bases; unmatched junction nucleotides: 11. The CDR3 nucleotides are TGTGCCAGCAATCTTCCCGGGACAGCGACCTACGAGCAGTACTTC. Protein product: CASNLPGTATYEQYF.

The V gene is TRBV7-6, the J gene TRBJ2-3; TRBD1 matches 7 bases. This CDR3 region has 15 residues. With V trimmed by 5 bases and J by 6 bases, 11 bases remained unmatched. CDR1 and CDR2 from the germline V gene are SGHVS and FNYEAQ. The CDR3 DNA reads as TGTGCCAGCAGCCCAGGGGGTCCGGTCGTCGATACGCAGTATTTT. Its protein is CASSPGGPVVDTQYF.

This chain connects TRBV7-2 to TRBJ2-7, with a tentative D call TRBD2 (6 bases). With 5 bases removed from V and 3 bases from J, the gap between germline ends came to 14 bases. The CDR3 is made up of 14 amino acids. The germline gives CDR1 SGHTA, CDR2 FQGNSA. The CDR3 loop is CASSVQGLVYEQYF. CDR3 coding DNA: TGTGCCAGCAGCGTCCAGGGACTCGTCTACGAGCAGTACTTC.

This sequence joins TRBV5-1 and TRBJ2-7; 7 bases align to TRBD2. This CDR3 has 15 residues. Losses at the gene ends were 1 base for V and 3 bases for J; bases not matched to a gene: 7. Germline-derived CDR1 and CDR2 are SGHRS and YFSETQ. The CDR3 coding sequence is TGCGCCAGCAGCTTGTTATGGGGGGGTCACTACGAGCAGTACTTC. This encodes CASSLLWGGHYEQYF.

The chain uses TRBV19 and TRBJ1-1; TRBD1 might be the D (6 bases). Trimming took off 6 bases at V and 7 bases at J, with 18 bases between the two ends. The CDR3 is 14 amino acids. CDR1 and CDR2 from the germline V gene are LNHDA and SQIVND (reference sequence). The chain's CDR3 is CASRPLGQQDEAFF. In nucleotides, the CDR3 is TGTGCCAGTAGACCCCTCGGACAGCAAGATGAAGCTTTCTTT.

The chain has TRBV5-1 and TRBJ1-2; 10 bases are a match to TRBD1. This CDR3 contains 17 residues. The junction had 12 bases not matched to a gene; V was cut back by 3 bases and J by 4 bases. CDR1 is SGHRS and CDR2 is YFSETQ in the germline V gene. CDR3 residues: CASSSKTGGGGIYGYTF. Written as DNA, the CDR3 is TGCGCCAGCAGCTCGAAGACAGGGGGCGGAGGTATCTATGGCTACACCTTC.

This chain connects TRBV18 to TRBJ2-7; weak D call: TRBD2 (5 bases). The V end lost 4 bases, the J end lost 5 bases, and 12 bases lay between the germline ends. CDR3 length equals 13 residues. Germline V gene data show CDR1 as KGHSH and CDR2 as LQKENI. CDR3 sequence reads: CASSQAEGDEQYF. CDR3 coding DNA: TGTGCCAGCTCACAAGCCGAGGGAGACGAGCAGTACTTC.

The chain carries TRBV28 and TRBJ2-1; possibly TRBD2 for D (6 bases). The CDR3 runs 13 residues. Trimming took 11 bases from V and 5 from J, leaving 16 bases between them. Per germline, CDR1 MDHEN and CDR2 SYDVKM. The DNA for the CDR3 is TGTGCCCGCCGAAAGGCGGGGCACAATGAGCAGTTCTTC. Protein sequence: CARRKAGHNEQFF.

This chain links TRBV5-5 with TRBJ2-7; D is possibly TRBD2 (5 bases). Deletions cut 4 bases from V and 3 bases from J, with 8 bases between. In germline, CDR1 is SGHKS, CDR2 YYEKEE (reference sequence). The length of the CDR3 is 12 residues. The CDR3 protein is CASSALGYEQYF. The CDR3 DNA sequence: TGTGCCAGCAGCGCACTAGGCTACGAGCAGTACTTC. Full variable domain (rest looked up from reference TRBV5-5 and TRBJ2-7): DAGVTQSPTHLIKTRGQQVTLRCSPISGHKSVSWYQQVLGQGPQFIFQYYEKEERGRGNFPDRFSARQFPNYSSELNVNALLLGDSALYLCASSALGYEQYFGPGTRLTVT.

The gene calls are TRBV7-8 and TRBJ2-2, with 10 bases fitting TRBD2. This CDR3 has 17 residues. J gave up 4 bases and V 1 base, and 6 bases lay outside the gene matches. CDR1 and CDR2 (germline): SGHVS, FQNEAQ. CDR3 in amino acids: CASSLGELAGATGELFF. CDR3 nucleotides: TGTGCCAGCAGCTTAGGGGAGCTAGCGGGAGCCACCGGGGAGCTGTTTTTT.

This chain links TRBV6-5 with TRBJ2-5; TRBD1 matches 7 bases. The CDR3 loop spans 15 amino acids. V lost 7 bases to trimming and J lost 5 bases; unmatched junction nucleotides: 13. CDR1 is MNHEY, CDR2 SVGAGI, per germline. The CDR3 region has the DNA TGTGCCAGCACGGCTTGGGACAGCTACCGGGAGACCCAGTACTTC. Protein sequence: CASTAWDSYRETQYF.

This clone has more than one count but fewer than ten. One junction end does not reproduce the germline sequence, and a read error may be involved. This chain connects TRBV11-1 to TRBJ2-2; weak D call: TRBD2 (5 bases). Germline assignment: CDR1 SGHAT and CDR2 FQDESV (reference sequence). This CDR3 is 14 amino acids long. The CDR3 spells CASSLKPYTGKLFF. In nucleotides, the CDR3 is TGTGCCAGCAGCTTAAAACCATACACCGGGAAGCTGTTTTTT.

CDR3 residues: CASSIPNTLNTGELFF. CDR3 sequence (DNA): TGTGCCAGTAGTATTCCAAACACGCTGAACACCGGGGAGCTGTTTTTT. The chain is built from TRBV19 and TRBJ2-2; D gene uncertain. Trimming took 3 bases from V and 1 from J, leaving 12 bases between them. Per germline, CDR1 LNHDA and CDR2 SQIVND (reference sequence). The CDR3 sequence is 16 residues long.